The clone carrying this T cell receptor beta chain was detected only once. This specimen comes from a study of Ad26.COV2.S vaccination and SARS-CoV-2 variants. Study context: Donor joined the COV1001 Ad26.COV2.S trial arm.

The treatment denotes: 15 to 20 received Ad26.COV2.S at low or high dose, single or two shots; 5 received placebo; per-sample allocation not given. It was on day 63 after the first vaccine or placebo injection that samples were taken. The CDR3 length is 14 residues. Trimming removed 3 bases from V and 0 bases from J, with 8 bases in between. The germline V gene has CDR1 MNHEY and CDR2 SMNVEV (reference sequence). The protocol was immunoSEQ multiplex PCR, while the TCRdb copy is restricted to in-frame clones and leaves out a portion. This table has 300,000 to 350,000 clones, roughly 88% appearing once.

The chain couples TRBV27 to TRBJ1-2; D remains ambiguous. This receptor was taken from a person aged 18-65 years who received the Ad26.COV2.S COVID-19 vaccine or a placebo. The input for sequencing was peripheral blood, taken in a trial of Ad26.COV2.S vaccine versus placebo. The CDR3 DNA is TGTGCCAGCAGTTTGGGCATGACTAACTATGGCTACACCTTC. Translated, it gives CASSLGMTNYGYTF.